Shown below are 29 T cell receptor beta chains from a single sample sequenced in a study of T cells after yellow fever vaccination. TCRdb reanalysed the 5' RACE reads using MiXCR and keeps one entry per CDR3 protein. The data show just under 600,000 distinct CDR3 sequences, roughly 12% seen once. The material sequenced was PBMCs, taken on the day of the yellow fever booster vaccination. The receptors derive from a man younger than 40 who received the YFV17D yellow fever vaccine.

Only a few counts were recorded for this clonotype. This chain connects TRBV27 to TRBJ2-5; 7 bases match TRBD2. Per the germline V gene, CDR1 is MNHEY and CDR2 is SMNVEV (reference sequence). V trimming: 8 bases; J trimming: 5 bases; junction bases outside the gene matches: 5. The CDR3 is made up of 12 amino acids. This CDR3 is CASGRAWETQYF. CDR3 nucleotide sequence: TGTGCCAGCGGGAGGGCCTGGGAGACCCAGTACTTC.

The CDR3 sequence: CASSLLTGPGEETQYF. CDR3 nucleotides: TGTGCCAGTAGTCTCCTGACAGGGCCCGGCGAAGAGACCCAGTACTTC. This chain links TRBV19 with TRBJ2-5; 7 bases are shared with TRBD1. V lost 5 bases and J lost 3; bases outside the gene matches: 12. This CDR3 has 16 amino acids. Germline V gene sequence: CDR1 LNHDA, CDR2 SQIVND (reference sequence).

This clonotype came up a few times. The chain links TRBV6-5 to TRBJ2-1, with D possibly matching TRBD2 (5 bases). Deletions cut 0 bases from V and 6 bases from J, with 6 bases between. The CDR3 totals 13 residues. The germline gives CDR1 MNHEY, CDR2 SVGAGI. CDR3 nucleotides: TGTGCCAGCAGTTACTCCCTAGCCAATGAGCAGTTCTTC. Translating it yields CASSYSLANEQFF.

This clonotype occurred a few times. CDR3 sequence (DNA): TGTGCCAGCAACCAGAGGCAGGGCGGTACAGATACGCAGTATTTT. Its translation is CASNQRQGGTDTQYF. The chain couples TRBV9 to TRBJ2-3; the D gene is possibly TRBD1 (5 bases). Germline V gene data show CDR1 as SGDLS and CDR2 as YYNGEE. Trimming removed 6 bases at V and 3 bases at J, with 17 bases between. CDR3 length: 15 amino acids.

Only a few counts were recorded for this clonotype. The J gene is TRBJ2-1, the V gene TRBV20-1; 14 nucleotides align to TRBD2. The CDR3 has 13 amino acids. Germline V gene sequence: CDR1 DFQATT, CDR2 SNEGSKA (reference sequence). The CDR3 DNA reads TGCAGGGCGGGACTAGCGGGAGTAAATGAGCAGTTCTTC. This translates into CRAGLAGVNEQFF.

This clonotype was seen only a few times. CDR3 residues: CATASGQTNDEQYF. CDR3 in DNA: TGTGCCACCGCCTCGGGACAAACGAACGACGAGCAGTACTTC. The chain is built from TRBV19 and TRBJ2-7; perhaps TRBD1 as D (6 bases). CDR1 is LNHDA, CDR2 SQIVND, per germline (reference sequence). The CDR3 extends over 14 amino acids. Trimming left V 10 bases short and J 5 bases short, with 21 bases between.

This clonotype showed up just a few times. This chain connects TRBV7-9 to TRBJ2-5, with D perhaps given as TRBD1 or TRBD2 (6 bases each). The CDR3 extends over 15 amino acids. Trimming removed 4 bases at V and 0 bases at J, with 12 bases between. Germline V gives CDR1 SEHNR, CDR2 FQNEAQ (reference sequence). CDR3 DNA sequence: TGTGCCAGCAGCTCCCCCGGGGGCGACCAAGAGACCCAGTACTTC. It specifies CASSSPGGDQETQYF.

This clonotype has a handful of counts. V and J are TRBV10-1 and TRBJ2-1, with a possible D match to TRBD2 (6 bases). Germline V gene sequence: CDR1 WNHNN, CDR2 SYGVQD (reference sequence). The CDR3 is made up of 14 amino acids. V gave up 8 bases and J gave up 7 bases, with 18 bases separating them. CDR3 nucleotides: TGCGCCAGCTGCCGGGACTCGTCGGCTAATGAGCAGTTCTTC. Translating it yields CASCRDSSANEQFF.

The table lists this clonotype with a few counts. The rearrangement joins TRBV15 to TRBJ2-7, with TRBD2 identical over 9 bases. The V gene end was trimmed by 6 bases and the J gene end by 6 bases; junction bases not matched to a gene: 12. This CDR3 region has 15 residues. Germline loops: CDR1 LNHNV, CDR2 YYDKDF (reference sequence). The CDR3 spells CATRAFRAGGSEQYF. CDR3 in DNA: TGTGCCACCAGGGCGTTTCGGGCGGGAGGGTCCGAGCAGTACTTC.

This clonotype has only a few counts. The chain joins TRBV7-2 to TRBJ2-1, with no clear D. Trimming took off 4 bases at V and 3 bases at J, with 13 bases between the two ends. The germline V gene has CDR1 SGHTA and CDR2 FQGNSA. The CDR3 spans 15 residues. CDR3 nucleotides: TGTGCCAGCAGCTCCCCCCGGGCCGGCTACAATGAGCAGTTCTTC. Translation gives CASSSPRAGYNEQFF.

The chain has TRBV5-1 and TRBJ2-2; D not certain. Germline V gene sequence: CDR1 SGHRS, CDR2 YFSETQ. There are 15 residues in the CDR3. Between the trimmed V and J ends, which lost 1 base and 2 bases, there was a span of 9 bases. The CDR3 protein is CASSLWSDNTGELFF. The CDR3 DNA reads as TGCGCCAGCAGCTTGTGGTCAGATAACACCGGGGAGCTGTTTTTT.

This clonotype turned up a few times. V is TRBV5-5 and J is TRBJ2-7, with D tentatively TRBD1 or TRBD2 (5 bases each). V gave up 3 bases and J gave up 0 bases, with 13 bases separating them. The CDR3 loop spans 15 amino acids. Germline CDR1 SGHKS, CDR2 YYEKEE (reference sequence). The CDR3 sequence is CASSSGTLTSYEQYF. CDR3 bases: TGTGCCAGCAGCTCCGGGACCCTAACCTCCTACGAGCAGTACTTC.

This chain links TRBV7-9 with TRBJ1-4; 8 bases match TRBD1. V dropped 5 bases and J dropped 7; count of bases not matched to a gene: 12. Germline CDR1 SEHNR, CDR2 FQNEAQ (reference sequence). The CDR3 runs to 16 residues. CDR3 bases: TGTGCCAGCAGCCCGATTCCGACAGGGGAACGTGAAAAACTGTTTTTT. As protein: CASSPIPTGEREKLFF.

This rearrangement joins TRBV20-1 to TRBJ2-3; D is perhaps TRBD1 or TRBD2 (5 bases each). Per germline, CDR1 DFQATT and CDR2 SNEGSKA (reference sequence). CDR3 size: 16 residues. Trimming cost V 0 bases and J 0 bases, with 13 bases left between them. CDR3 in amino acids: CSARDRGRHSTDTQYF. In DNA, the CDR3 is TGCAGTGCTAGAGATCGGGGCAGACACAGCACAGATACGCAGTATTTT.

On this clonotype: The junction and the germline gene differ at one end; a read error may be behind it. The chain carries TRBV25-1 and TRBJ2-7; no reliable D call. Per the germline V gene, CDR1 is MGHDK and CDR2 is SYGVNS. This CDR3 is built from 12 residues. CDR3 sequence (DNA): TGTACCAGCAGTGAGTTCGACTACGAGCAGTACTTC. Protein sequence: CTSSEFDYEQYF.

The chain joins TRBV10-3 to TRBJ1-5; D remains ambiguous. CDR3 length: 12 residues. V lost 4 bases, J lost 4 bases, and 5 bases lay in between. Germline V gene data show CDR1 as ENHRY and CDR2 as SYGVKD. CDR3 amino acids: CAISAPNQPQHF. In nucleotides, the CDR3 is TGTGCCATCAGTGCTCCGAATCAGCCCCAGCATTTT.

V usage is TRBV2 and J usage is TRBJ2-4, with 7 bases aligning to TRBD1. The germline CDR1 and CDR2 sequences are SNHLY and FYNNEI. V was pared by 8 bases and J by 8 bases, with 15 bases of the junction left unmatched. The CDR3 runs to 15 residues. The CDR3 loop reads CASLSPGQRMDIQYF. CDR3 DNA sequence: TGTGCCAGCCTATCCCCGGGACAGAGGATGGACATTCAGTACTTC. Looking up the rest from reference TRBV2 and TRBJ2-4 gives the full variable domain: EPEVTQTPSHQVTQMGQEVILRCVPISNHLYFYWYRQILGQKVEFLVSFYNNEISEKSEIFDDQFSVERPDGSNFTLKIRSTKLEDSAMYFCASLSPGQRMDIQYFGAGTRLSVL.

This clonotype was picked up many times. V is TRBV6-2 or TRBV6-3 and J is TRBJ2-7, with 11 bases aligning to TRBD2. The CDR3 runs to 15 residues. CDR1 is MNHEY, CDR2 SVGEGT, per germline. After removal of 4 bases from V and 1 base from J, the junction contained 3 bases not matched to a gene. CDR3 coding DNA: TGTGCCAGCAGTTCCGGGACTAGCGGTTCCTACGAGCAGTACTTC. Translated: CASSSGTSGSYEQYF.

This clonotype has more than one count but fewer than ten. The V call is TRBV5-1, the J call TRBJ2-5; TRBD2 agrees at 12 bases. CDR3 size: 16 residues. V shed 4 bases, J shed 4 bases, and the junction held 8 bases outside the gene matches. In germline, CDR1 is SGHRS, CDR2 YFSETQ. The CDR3 loop reads CASSPRTSGMGETQYF. As DNA, the CDR3 is TGCGCCAGCAGCCCACGGACTAGCGGGATGGGAGAGACCCAGTACTTC.

The rearrangement uses TRBV7-9 and TRBJ2-7, with TRBD1 matching over 11 bases. With V trimmed by 4 bases and J by 5 bases, 4 bases remained unmatched. From germline, CDR1 is SEHNR and CDR2 FQNEAQ (reference sequence). This CDR3 is 14 amino acids long. CDR3 protein: CASSYRTGGDEQYF. CDR3 DNA: TGTGCCAGCAGCTACCGGACAGGGGGCGACGAGCAGTACTTC.

This clonotype was seen a few times. The rearrangement joins TRBV24-1 to TRBJ2-3; weak D call: TRBD2 (5 bases). Trimming cost V 5 bases and J 0 bases, with 20 bases left between them. The CDR3 contains 18 residues. Germline loops: CDR1 KGHDR, CDR2 SFDVKD. The CDR3 region is CATSGLVGSGPSTDTQYF. CDR3 nucleotide sequence: TGTGCCACCAGTGGCCTTGTGGGGAGCGGACCTAGCACAGATACGCAGTATTTT.

The chain combines TRBV20-1 with TRBJ2-7; D not certain. The CDR3 is 13 residues long. The ends were cut back, 0 bases at V and 3 bases at J, with 9 bases in the middle. CDR1 DFQATT and CDR2 SNEGSKA come from the germline V gene (reference sequence). CDR3 in DNA: TGCAGTGCTAGAGAGGGGAAAAACTACGAGCAGTACTTC. It specifies CSAREGKNYEQYF.

This clonotype was observed a handful of times. The chain has TRBV20-1 and TRBJ2-1, with no clear D. There are 14 residues in the CDR3. Germline V gene sequence: CDR1 DFQATT, CDR2 SNEGSKA (reference sequence). With 8 bases removed from V and 6 bases from J, the gap between germline ends came to 20 bases. CDR3 coding DNA: TGCAGTCCGCTAGTCCGATCAAAGGGCAATGAGCAGTTCTTC. Translation gives CSPLVRSKGNEQFF.

This clonotype was detected only a few times. The chain links TRBV20-1 to TRBJ2-1; a weak D match, TRBD2 (7 bases). Germline loops: CDR1 DFQATT, CDR2 SNEGSKA (reference sequence). V was cut by 6 bases and J by 6 bases, with 24 bases left in between. This CDR3 has 16 residues. CDR3 nucleotides: TGCAGTGCCAGGGAGAGAGGGGGGGGGCTCCTCAATGAGCAGTTCTTC. Amino acid sequence: CSARERGGGLLNEQFF.

This clonotype was seen more than once but under ten times. The chain joins TRBV6-5 to TRBJ2-2; D gene uncertain. The germline V gene has CDR1 MNHEY and CDR2 SVGAGI. V dropped 0 bases and J dropped 2 bases, with 10 bases sitting between them. CDR3 length: 16 residues. The CDR3 here is CASSYSVNANTGELFF. The CDR3 nucleotides are TGTGCCAGCAGTTACTCCGTGAATGCTAACACCGGGGAGCTGTTTTTT.

The chain uses TRBV12-3 or TRBV12-4 and TRBJ1-6; D unclear. V shed 5 bases and J shed 2 bases, with 7 bases lying between them. This CDR3 spans 14 amino acids. CDR3: CASSGGTYNSPLHF. The CDR3 nucleotides read TGTGCCAGCAGTGGAGGGACCTATAATTCACCCCTCCACTTT.

The chain is built from TRBV20-1 and TRBJ2-1; 14 nucleotides align to TRBD2. Germline CDR1 is DFQATT and CDR2 is SNEGSKA (reference sequence). The CDR3 loop spans 14 amino acids. The V segment lost 6 bases and the J segment 9 bases; nucleotides outside the gene matches: 7. The CDR3 loop reads CSAQGTSGSPEQFF. The CDR3 bases are TGCAGTGCCCAAGGGACTAGCGGGAGCCCTGAGCAGTTCTTC.

The genes are TRBV5-1 and TRBJ2-1; 7 nucleotides match TRBD1. The length of the CDR3 is 15 residues. V was pared by 5 bases and J by 4 bases, with 9 bases of the junction left unmatched. CDR1 and CDR2 from the germline V gene are SGHRS and YFSETQ. The CDR3, as DNA: TGCGCCAGCAGGATGGGACAGAACCAATACAATGAGCAGTTCTTC. As protein: CASRMGQNQYNEQFF.

This chain links TRBV7-7 with TRBJ2-5; 10 nucleotides agree with TRBD2. CDR3 length equals 17 residues. V gave up 4 bases and J gave up 1 base; unmatched junction bases: 9. The germline V gene has CDR1 SSHAT and CDR2 FNYEAQ (reference sequence). Here the CDR3 DNA reads TGTGCCAGCAGCTCGAAACGACTAGCGGGTTCCCAAGAGACCCAGTACTTC. This translates into CASSSKRLAGSQETQYF.